The rows below give T cell receptor beta chains drawn from one sample of a study of OX40 agonist ivuxolimab in advanced cancers. Only in-frame clones appear in the TCRdb table, and some are missing; sequencing was by immunoSEQ multiplex PCR. This sample has around 69,000 clones, with approximately 80% found just once. Sequenced here: CD4+ or CD8+ T cells sorted from blood, sampled in a trial of the OX40 agonist ivuxolimab. Source of these receptors: an adult with an advanced solid tumor such as melanoma, head and neck, liver or kidney cancer. The CDR3 runs from the conserved cysteine through the conserved F or W. D genes are given only for firm matches. Only some rows state a clone size, as once, few, many or a class for expanded clones.

-	TRBV5-6	once	TRBJ1-5	TGTGCCAGCAGCCCCCGGCCGAGACGACAAGGCAATCAGCCCCAGCATTTT	CASSPRPRRQGNQPQHF
-	TRBV7-9	-	TRBJ1-2	TGTGCCAGCAGCTACCCGGGGACTCGTGGCTACACCTTC	CASSYPGTRGYTF
TRBD1	TRBV11-2	-	TRBJ2-5	TGTGCCAGCAGCCCGGACAGGGAGGCGACCCAGTACTTC	CASSPDREATQYF
-	TRBV5-6	-	TRBJ2-1	TGTGCCAGCAGCTTGGTTAGCGAGCGCTTGTACAATGAGCAGTTCTTC	CASSLVSERLYNEQFF
-	TRBV4-2	-	TRBJ1-2	TGTGCCAGCAGCCAAGATGCTCTCGGGGGCTACACCTTC	CASSQDALGGYTF
-	TRBV6-6	-	TRBJ1-5	TGTGCCAGCAGTACAAGGGGCGATCAGCCCCAGCATTTT	CASSTRGDQPQHF
TRBD2	TRBV7-2	-	TRBJ2-3	TGTGCCAGCAGCTCCTTAGCGGGGGGACTCACAGATACGCAGTATTTT	CASSSLAGGLTDTQYF
-	TRBV11-1	-	TRBJ2-7	TGTGCCAGCAGCTTAGAGCTAGGAGTCAACGAGCAGTACTTC	CASSLELGVNEQYF
TRBD2	TRBV5-4	-	TRBJ2-3	TGTGCCAGCAGCTTGGGACTAGCGGGGGGGCAAACAGATACGCAGTATTTT	CASSLGLAGGQTDTQYF
-	TRBV5-4	once	TRBJ1-2	TGTGCCAGCAGCTTGCCCAGGGAGTCTTATGGCTACACCTTC	CASSLPRESYGYTF
TRBD1	TRBV6-1	-	TRBJ1-2	TGTGCCAGCAGTGAACGGACAGGATCTGGCTACACCTTC	CASSERTGSGYTF
TRBD2	TRBV5-1	-	TRBJ2-7	TGCGCCAGCAGCTTGGGGTATCTAGCGGATCGACTATACGAGCAGTACTTC	CASSLGYLADRLYEQYF
-	TRBV5-6	-	TRBJ2-6	TGTGCCAGCAGCTTTGGCTTTGGGGCCAACGTCCTGACTTTC	CASSFGFGANVLTF
-	TRBV7-2	once	TRBJ2-1	TGTGCCAGCAGCTTTTCCGGGAGCTACAATGAGCAGTTCTTC	CASSFSGSYNEQFF
-	TRBV6-6	-	TRBJ1-2	TGTGCCAGTCCCTACTATGGCTACACCTTC	CASPYYGYTF
-	TRBV7-8	-	TRBJ2-5	TGTGCCAGCAGCTATCAGCGGCCTCCGGAGACCCAGTACTTC	CASSYQRPPETQYF
TRBD2	TRBV30	-	TRBJ2-1	TGTGCCTGGAGTGTCGGGGGCGGGAGGGCCGGATACGATGAGCAGTTCTTC	CAWSVGGGRAGYDEQFF
TRBD2	TRBV7-2	-	TRBJ2-1	TGTGCCAGCAGCCCGCAGGGACTAGCGGGAGGGTGGTACAATGAGCAGTTCTTC	CASSPQGLAGGWYNEQFF
-	TRBV19	few	TRBJ1-6	TGTGCCAGTAGTCCGTTACTTCCAGAATCACCCCTCCACTTT	CASSPLLPESPLHF
-	TRBV2	-	TRBJ2-7	TGTGCCAGCAGTGACAGTTCAGGGTTTAACGAGCAGTACTTC	CASSDSSGFNEQYF
TRBD1	TRBV5-1	-	TRBJ1-5	TGCGCCAGCAGCTTGGCCGGGACAGGGCATGGTCCCCAGCATTTT	CASSLAGTGHGPQHF
-	TRBV19	-	TRBJ2-2	TGTGCCAGTAGTCTCCCGAGCGTATCGAACACCGGGGAGCTGTTTTTT	CASSLPSVSNTGELFF
-	TRBV6-4	-	TRBJ1-4	TGTGCCAGCAGTGACCGAGCCCCAAGACGGGTAGAAGGGGAAAAACTGTTTTTT	CASSDRAPRRVEGEKLFF
-	TRBV7-7	-	TRBJ2-5	TGTGCCAGCAGCTTACGAGGGGTCGAGACCCAGTACTTC	CASSLRGVETQYF
-	TRBV28	-	TRBJ1-4	TGTGCCAGCAGTTTATCCGGGACTAATGAAAAACTGTTTTTT	CASSLSGTNEKLFF
TRBD1	TRBV6-1	-	TRBJ1-6	TGTGCCAGCAAGGGCGGGACAGGGGGCGCACCCCTCCACTTT	CASKGGTGGAPLHF
-	TRBV28	-	TRBJ2-6	TGTGCCAGCAGTTTGGGCCAGACAGTCCCCTCTGGGGCCAACGTCCTGACTTTC	CASSLGQTVPSGANVLTF
TRBD1	TRBV19	-	TRBJ1-1	TGTGCCAGTAGTCCGAGGGACAGGGGGCTACAGGTCGGTAAGAACACTGAAGCTTTCTTT	CASSPRDRGLQVGKNTEAFF
-	TRBV5-1	-	TRBJ1-1	TGCGCCAGCAAAGTAATGGGGACGGCAGACACTGAAGCTTTCTTT	CASKVMGTADTEAFF
TRBD1	TRBV15	-	TRBJ2-3	TGTGCCACCAGCAGGGGGCAGGGGGTCGGGGATACGCAGTATTTT	CATSRGQGVGDTQYF
-	TRBV6-5	-	TRBJ1-5	TGTGCCAGCAGTCCGAGGAGCCCCCAGCCCCAGCATTTT	CASSPRSPQPQHF
TRBD2	TRBV5-1	once	TRBJ2-7	TGCGCCAGCAGCCTGATCATAGCGGGAGTCTCCGAGCAGTACTTC	CASSLIIAGVSEQYF
-	TRBV10-3	-	TRBJ1-3	TGTGCCATCAAGGACAATGGCCTCTCTGGAAACACCATATATTTT	CAIKDNGLSGNTIYF
-	TRBV30	-	TRBJ2-5	TGTGCCTGGACCCCCGAGAAGCGGGTGACCCAGTACTTC	CAWTPEKRVTQYF
TRBD1	TRBV5-1	-	TRBJ2-1	TGCGCCAGCAGCCCCTTTCGACAGGGGGCAGATGAGCAGTTCTTC	CASSPFRQGADEQFF
TRBD2	TRBV16	once	TRBJ2-1	TGTGCCAGCAGCCTGGCTAGCGGATTCTACAATGAGCAGTTCTTC	CASSLASGFYNEQFF
-	TRBV18	-	TRBJ2-7	TGTGCCAGCTCTCACAGTCCGACAGAGAGCTACGAGCAGTACTTC	CASSHSPTESYEQYF
-	TRBV5-5	few	TRBJ1-4	TGTGCCAGCAGCCTGGGAGGTAATGAAAAACTGTTTTTT	CASSLGGNEKLFF
-	TRBV2	-	TRBJ2-7	TGTGCCAGCATTCTAAGGGGCAGCACCCCCTACGAGCAGTACTTC	CASILRGSTPYEQYF
-	TRBV10-1	-	TRBJ1-3	TGCGCCACTCCGAGGGGAGGTATTGCAGGAAACACCATATATTTT	CATPRGGIAGNTIYF
TRBD2	TRBV16	-	TRBJ2-1	TGTGCCAGCAGCCCGTTCGGACTAGCGGTCAATGAGCAGTTCTTC	CASSPFGLAVNEQFF
-	TRBV10-3	-	TRBJ1-5	TGTGCCATCAGTGAGTCGAGGAAGCGTAGGGGGAATCAGCCCCAGCATTTT	CAISESRKRRGNQPQHF
TRBD2	TRBV13	many	TRBJ2-3	TGTGCCAGCAGCCCCTCGGGAACTAGCGGGAGAGATACGCAGTATTTT	CASSPSGTSGRDTQYF
TRBD2	TRBV18	once	TRBJ2-1	TGTGCCAGCTCACCACCTTTTTCACTAGCGGCCTACAATGAGCAGTTCTTC	CASSPPFSLAAYNEQFF
-	TRBV11-2	few	TRBJ1-2	TGTGCCAGCAGCTTACAGGGCTTAAATGGCTACACCTTC	CASSLQGLNGYTF
TRBD2	TRBV19	-	TRBJ2-1	TGTGCCAGTGGGCAACGGACTAGCTCCTACAATGAGCAGTTCTTC	CASGQRTSSYNEQFF
TRBD2	TRBV9	few	TRBJ2-1	TGTGCCAGCAGCGTAGGTCCTAGCGGGGGGCCTATCAATGAGCAGTTCTTC	CASSVGPSGGPINEQFF
TRBD2	TRBV11-2	-	TRBJ2-1	TGTGCCAGCAGCGCCACAGCGGGAGTAGGGGTTAATGAGCAGTTCTTC	CASSATAGVGVNEQFF
TRBD1	TRBV30	-	TRBJ1-1	TGTGCCTGGATCCAACAGGGGTGGAGAGCTTTCTTT	CAWIQQGWRAFF
-	TRBV2	-	TRBJ2-7	TGTGCCGTAGCCCGAAACGGGATTTCCTACGAGCAGTACTTC	CAVARNGISYEQYF
TRBD2	TRBV7-9	-	TRBJ2-7	TGTGCCAGCAGCCGAAGCGGGACTAGTCTCTACGAGCAGTACTTC	CASSRSGTSLYEQYF
-	TRBV23-1	-	TRBJ2-7	TGCGCCAGCAGTCAATCGGGTGGGGGCGAGCAGTACTTC	CASSQSGGGEQYF
TRBD2	TRBV14	medium-sized	TRBJ2-7	TGTGCCAGCAGCCAAGACCAGGGACTAGTCTACGAGCAGTACTTC	CASSQDQGLVYEQYF
-	TRBV18	-	TRBJ1-2	TGTGCCAGCTCACCGGATACAGGGCTGTATGGCTACACCTTC	CASSPDTGLYGYTF
-	TRBV27	-	TRBJ2-3	TGTGCCAGCATCTTACAGGGAAGAAGCACAGATACGCAGTATTTT	CASILQGRSTDTQYF
-	TRBV5-3	-	TRBJ1-5	TGTGCCAGAAGCTTGGTGGGAAATCAGCCCCAGCATTTT	CARSLVGNQPQHF
-	TRBV9	-	TRBJ2-5	TGTGCCAGCAGCGTCGGGCCTTCTGTGTACCAAGAGACCCAGTACTTC	CASSVGPSVYQETQYF
TRBD2	TRBV4-1	-	TRBJ2-5	TGCGCCAGCAGCCAAGGGACTAGCGGGAAAGAGACCCAGTACTTC	CASSQGTSGKETQYF